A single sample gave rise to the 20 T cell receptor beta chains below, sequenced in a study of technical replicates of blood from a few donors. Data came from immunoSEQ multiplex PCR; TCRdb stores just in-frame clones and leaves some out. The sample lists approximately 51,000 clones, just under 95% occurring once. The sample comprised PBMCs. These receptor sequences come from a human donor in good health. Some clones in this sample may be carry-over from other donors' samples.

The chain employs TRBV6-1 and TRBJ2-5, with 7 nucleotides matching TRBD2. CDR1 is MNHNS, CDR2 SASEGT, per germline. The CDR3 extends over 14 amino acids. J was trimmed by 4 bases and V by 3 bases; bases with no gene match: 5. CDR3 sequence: CASSEGGVGETQYF. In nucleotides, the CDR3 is TGTGCCAGCAGTGAGGGAGGGGTAGGAGAGACCCAGTACTTC.

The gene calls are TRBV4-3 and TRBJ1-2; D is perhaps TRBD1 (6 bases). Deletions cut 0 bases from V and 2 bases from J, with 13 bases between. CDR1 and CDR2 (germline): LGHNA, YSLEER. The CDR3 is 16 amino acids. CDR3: CASSQDTSTGNYGYTF. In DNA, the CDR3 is TGCGCCAGCAGCCAAGATACGTCGACAGGCAACTATGGCTACACCTTC.

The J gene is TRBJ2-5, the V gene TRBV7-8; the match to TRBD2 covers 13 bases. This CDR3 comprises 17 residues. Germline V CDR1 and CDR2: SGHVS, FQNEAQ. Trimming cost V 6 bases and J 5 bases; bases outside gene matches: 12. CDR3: CASRLTSGGLIPETQYF. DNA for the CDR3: TGTGCCAGCAGACTGACTAGCGGGGGGTTAATACCGGAGACCCAGTACTTC.

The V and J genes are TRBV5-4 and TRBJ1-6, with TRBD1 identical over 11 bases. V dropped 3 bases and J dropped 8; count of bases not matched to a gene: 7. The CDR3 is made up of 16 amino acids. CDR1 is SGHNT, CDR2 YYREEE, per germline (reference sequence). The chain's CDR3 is CASSSRTGGAYSPLHF. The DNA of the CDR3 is TGTGCCAGCAGCTCCCGGACAGGGGGCGCGTATTCACCCCTCCACTTT.

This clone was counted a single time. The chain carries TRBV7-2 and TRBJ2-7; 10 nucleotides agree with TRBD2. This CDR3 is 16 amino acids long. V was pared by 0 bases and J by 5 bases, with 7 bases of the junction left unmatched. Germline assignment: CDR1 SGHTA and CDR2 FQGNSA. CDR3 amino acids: CASSLAGLAGEDEQYF. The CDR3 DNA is TGTGCCAGCAGCTTAGCGGGCCTAGCGGGGGAGGACGAGCAGTACTTC.

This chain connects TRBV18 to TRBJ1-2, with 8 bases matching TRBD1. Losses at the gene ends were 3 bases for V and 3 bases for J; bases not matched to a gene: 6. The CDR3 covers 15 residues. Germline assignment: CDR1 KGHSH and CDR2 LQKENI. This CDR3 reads CASSPRTGHDYGYTF. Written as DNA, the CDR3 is TGTGCCAGCTCACCCAGGACAGGGCATGACTATGGCTACACCTTC.

For the CDR3, the DNA is TGCGCCAGCAGCTCGGGACTAGCGGGAGGGTTCAAACACGAGCAGTACTTC. Translating it yields CASSSGLAGGFKHEQYF. This chain links TRBV5-1 with TRBJ2-7; 16 positions match TRBD2. J was trimmed by 5 bases and V by 3 bases; bases with no gene match: 8. CDR3 length: 17 residues. CDR1 and CDR2 (germline): SGHRS, YFSETQ.

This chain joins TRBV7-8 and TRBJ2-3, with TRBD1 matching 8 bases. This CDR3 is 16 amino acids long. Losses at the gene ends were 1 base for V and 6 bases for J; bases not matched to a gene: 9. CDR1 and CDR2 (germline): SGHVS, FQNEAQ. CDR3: CASSLVVAGGADTQYF. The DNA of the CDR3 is TGTGCCAGCAGCTTAGTGGTGGCAGGGGGCGCGGATACGCAGTATTTT.

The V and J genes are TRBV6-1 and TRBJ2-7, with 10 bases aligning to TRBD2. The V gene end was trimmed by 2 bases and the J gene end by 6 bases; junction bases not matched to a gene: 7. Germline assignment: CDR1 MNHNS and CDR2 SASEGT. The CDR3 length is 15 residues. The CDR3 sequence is CASSERLAGASEQYF. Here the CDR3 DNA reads TGTGCCAGCAGTGAAAGGCTAGCGGGAGCTTCCGAGCAGTACTTC.

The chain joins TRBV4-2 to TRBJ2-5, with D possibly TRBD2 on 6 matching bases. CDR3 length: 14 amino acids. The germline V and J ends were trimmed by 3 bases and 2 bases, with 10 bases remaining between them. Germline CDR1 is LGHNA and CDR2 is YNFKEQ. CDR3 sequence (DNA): TGTGCCAGCAGCCAGCGGGACGGACAAGAGACCCAGTACTTC. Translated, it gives CASSQRDGQETQYF.

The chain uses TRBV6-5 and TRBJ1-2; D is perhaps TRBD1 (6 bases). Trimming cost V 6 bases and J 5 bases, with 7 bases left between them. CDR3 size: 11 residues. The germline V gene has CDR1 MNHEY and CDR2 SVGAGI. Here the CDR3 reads CASRDSYGYTF. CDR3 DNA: TGTGCCAGCAGGGACAGTTATGGCTACACCTTC.

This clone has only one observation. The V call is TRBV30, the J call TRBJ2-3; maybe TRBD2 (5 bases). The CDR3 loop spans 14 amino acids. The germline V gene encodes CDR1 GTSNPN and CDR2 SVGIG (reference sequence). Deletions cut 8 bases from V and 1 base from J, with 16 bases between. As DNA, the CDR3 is TGTGCCCGAACGACCGGGATTGGCACAGATACGCAGTATTTT. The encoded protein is CARTTGIGTDTQYF.

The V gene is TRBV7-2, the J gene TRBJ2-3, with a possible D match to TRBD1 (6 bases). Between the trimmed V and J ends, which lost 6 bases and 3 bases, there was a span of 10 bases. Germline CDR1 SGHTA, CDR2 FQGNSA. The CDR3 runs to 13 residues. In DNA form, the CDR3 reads TGTGCCAGCAGTCCAGGGGCGACAGATACGCAGTATTTT. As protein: CASSPGATDTQYF.

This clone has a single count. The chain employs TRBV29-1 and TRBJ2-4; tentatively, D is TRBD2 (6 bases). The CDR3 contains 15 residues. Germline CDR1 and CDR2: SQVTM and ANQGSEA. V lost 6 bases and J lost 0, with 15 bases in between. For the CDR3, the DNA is TGCAGCGTATCCCAGGAGGGATTAGCCAAAAACATTCAGTACTTC. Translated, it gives CSVSQEGLAKNIQYF.

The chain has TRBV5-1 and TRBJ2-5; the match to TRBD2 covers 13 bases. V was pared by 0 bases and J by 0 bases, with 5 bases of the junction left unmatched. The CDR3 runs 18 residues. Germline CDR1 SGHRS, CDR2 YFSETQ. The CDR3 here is CASSLGLAGGVDQETQYF. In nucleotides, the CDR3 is TGCGCCAGCAGCTTGGGACTAGCGGGGGGCGTGGACCAAGAGACCCAGTACTTC.

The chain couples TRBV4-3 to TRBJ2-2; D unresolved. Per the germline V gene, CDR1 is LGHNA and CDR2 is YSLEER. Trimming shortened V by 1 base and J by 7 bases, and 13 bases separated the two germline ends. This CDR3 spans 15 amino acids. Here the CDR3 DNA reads TGCGCCAGCAGCCAAGGTGAATCCTTAGACGGGGAGCTGTTTTTT. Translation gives CASSQGESLDGELFF.

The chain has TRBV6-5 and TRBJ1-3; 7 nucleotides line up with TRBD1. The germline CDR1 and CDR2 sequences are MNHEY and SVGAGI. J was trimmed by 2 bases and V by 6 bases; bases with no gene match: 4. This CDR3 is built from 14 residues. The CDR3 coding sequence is TGTGCCAGCAGCCGGACAGGAGCTGGAAACACCATATATTTT. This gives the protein CASSRTGAGNTIYF.

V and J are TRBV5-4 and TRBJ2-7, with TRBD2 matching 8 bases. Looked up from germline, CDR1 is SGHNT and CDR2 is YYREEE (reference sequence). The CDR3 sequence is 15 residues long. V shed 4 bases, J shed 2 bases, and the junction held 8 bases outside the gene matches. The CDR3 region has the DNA TGTGCCAGCAGCCGGTCCAGCGGGAGCACCTACGAGCAGTACTTC. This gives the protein CASSRSSGSTYEQYF.

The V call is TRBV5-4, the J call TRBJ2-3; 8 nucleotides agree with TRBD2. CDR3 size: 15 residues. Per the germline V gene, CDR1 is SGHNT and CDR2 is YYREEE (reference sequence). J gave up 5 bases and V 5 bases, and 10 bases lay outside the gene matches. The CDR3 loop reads CASRRGGGQKDTQYF. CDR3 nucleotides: TGTGCCAGCAGGCGGGGCGGGGGGCAGAAAGATACGCAGTATTTT.

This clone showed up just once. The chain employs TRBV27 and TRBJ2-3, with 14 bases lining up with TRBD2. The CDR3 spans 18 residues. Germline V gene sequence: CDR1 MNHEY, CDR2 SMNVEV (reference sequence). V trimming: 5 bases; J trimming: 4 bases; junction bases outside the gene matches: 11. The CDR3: CASSPTSGRAVFADTQYF. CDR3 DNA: TGTGCCAGCAGTCCGACTAGCGGGAGGGCCGTGTTTGCAGATACGCAGTATTTT.